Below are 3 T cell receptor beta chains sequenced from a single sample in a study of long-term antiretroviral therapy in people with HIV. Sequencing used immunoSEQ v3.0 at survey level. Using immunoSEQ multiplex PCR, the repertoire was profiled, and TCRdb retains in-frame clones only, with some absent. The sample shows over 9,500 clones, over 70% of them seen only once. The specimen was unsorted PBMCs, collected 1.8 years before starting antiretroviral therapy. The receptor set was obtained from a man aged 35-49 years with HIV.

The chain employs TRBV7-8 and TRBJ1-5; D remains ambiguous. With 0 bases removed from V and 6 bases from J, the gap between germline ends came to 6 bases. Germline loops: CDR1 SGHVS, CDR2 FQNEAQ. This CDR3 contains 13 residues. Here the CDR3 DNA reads TGTGCCAGCAGCTTAGCGCACGGTCAGCCCCAGCATTTT. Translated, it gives CASSLAHGQPQHF.

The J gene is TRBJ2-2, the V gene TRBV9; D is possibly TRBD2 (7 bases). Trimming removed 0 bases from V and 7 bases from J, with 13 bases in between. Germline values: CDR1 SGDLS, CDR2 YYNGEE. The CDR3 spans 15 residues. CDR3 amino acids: CASSVGGGPLGELFF. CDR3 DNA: TGTGCCAGCAGCGTAGGGGGGGGGCCTCTCGGGGAGCTGTTTTTT.

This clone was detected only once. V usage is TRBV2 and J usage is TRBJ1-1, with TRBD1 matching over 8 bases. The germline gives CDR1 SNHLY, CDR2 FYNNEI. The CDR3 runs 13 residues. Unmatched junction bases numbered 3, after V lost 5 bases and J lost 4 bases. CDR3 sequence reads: CASSPDRGTEAFF. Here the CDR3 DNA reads TGTGCCAGCAGTCCCGACAGGGGCACTGAAGCTTTCTTT.